This T cell receptor beta chain was sequenced during a study of a mutant IDH1 vaccine in newly diagnosed glioma. TCRdb keeps only in-frame clones here, not all; method: immunoSEQ multiplex PCR. The sample shows roughly 25,000 clones, 93% of them seen only once. Germline values: CDR1 SGHAT, CDR2 FQNNGV. V lost 4 bases to trimming and J lost 2 bases; unmatched junction nucleotides: 4. The CDR3 is 16 residues long. Time point meaning: baseline, week 1 (first vaccination visit). Noted treatment: pre-vaccination baseline after standard-of-care therapy. Sequencing was performed on PBMCs, taken from a glioma patient treated with radiotherapy, temozolomide or both. The source is a man aged 35 to 55 with glioma. The chain links TRBV11-2 to TRBJ2-7; 14 bases align to TRBD2. The CDR3: CASSSTTSGRAYEQYF. The CDR3 DNA reads as TGTGCCAGCAGCTCAACGACTAGCGGGAGGGCCTACGAGCAGTACTTC.